A single sample gave rise to the 16 T cell receptor beta chains below, sequenced in a study of early T cells in non-severe SARS-CoV-2 infection. Each CDR3 protein gets one entry after TCRdb re-called the 5' RACE reads with MiXCR. The repertoire includes more than 45,000 distinct CDR3 sequences, around 5.6% of them detected once, and 6.8% sits in the top ten. Sample: whole blood. The receptors shown here come from an adult who was a healthcare worker with PCR-confirmed SARS-CoV-2 infection or an uninfected control (not recorded which).

At least ten counts were recorded for this clonotype. The chain couples TRBV4-2 to TRBJ1-1; D uncertain. Trimming pared 4 bases from V and 0 bases from J, leaving 12 bases between. The CDR3 sequence is 15 residues long. Germline V gene lookup returns CDR1 LGHNA and CDR2 YNFKEQ. The CDR3 nucleotides read TGTGCCAGCAGCCTTGGCCATGGGGTGAACACTGAAGCTTTCTTT. This encodes CASSLGHGVNTEAFF.

This clonotype turned up a few times. The V call is TRBV5-4, the J call TRBJ2-3, with D perhaps TRBD2 (6 bases). The V gene lost 4 bases and the J gene lost 5 bases, with 8 bases spanning the gap. The CDR3 extends over 12 amino acids. Germline V gene sequence: CDR1 SGHNT, CDR2 YYREEE (reference sequence). Written as DNA, the CDR3 is TGTGCCAGCAGCGCTAGCGTAGATACGCAGTATTTT. It is translated as CASSASVDTQYF.

For this clonotype: A much more abundant neighbour one base away suggests this may be a read error. The genes are TRBV6-2 or TRBV6-3 and TRBJ1-5, with D unclear. Germline V gives CDR1 MNHEY, CDR2 SVGEGT. The CDR3 length is 15 residues. The CDR3 here is CVSSPLWLDNQPQHF. For the CDR3, the DNA is TGTGTCAGCAGCCCCTTATGGCTGGACAATCAGCCCCAGCATTTT.

There are many counts of this clonotype. The chain has TRBV6-5 and TRBJ2-3; D remains ambiguous. This CDR3 comprises 13 residues. CDR1 is MNHEY and CDR2 is SVGAGI in the germline V gene. Trimming pared 7 bases from V and 1 base from J, leaving 9 bases between. The CDR3 region is CASTKTGTDTQYF. The CDR3 region has the DNA TGTGCCAGCACCAAGACTGGCACAGATACGCAGTATTTT.

This clonotype has more than one count but fewer than ten. J is TRBJ2-7 and V is TRBV18; D remains unclear. V was shortened by 3 bases and J by 0 bases, with 6 bases between the two germline ends. This CDR3 comprises 13 residues. The germline gives CDR1 KGHSH, CDR2 LQKENI. The CDR3 protein is CASSPRRSYEQYF. CDR3 bases: TGTGCCAGCTCACCCCGGCGCTCCTACGAGCAGTACTTC.

Many counts were recorded for this clonotype. The chain has TRBV5-4 and TRBJ1-1; D gene ambiguous. The germline V gene encodes CDR1 SGHNT and CDR2 YYREEE (reference sequence). CDR3 size: 15 residues. The ends were cut back, 0 bases at V and 6 bases at J, with 15 bases in the middle. The CDR3 loop reads CASSLDGRSSAEAFF. The CDR3 region has the DNA TGTGCCAGCAGCTTGGATGGCAGATCCTCCGCTGAAGCTTTCTTT.

This clonotype showed up just a few times. The rearrangement uses TRBV5-4 and TRBJ1-1; D is possibly TRBD1 (6 bases). CDR3 size: 13 residues. Germline loops: CDR1 SGHNT, CDR2 YYREEE (reference sequence). V lost 5 bases and J 3 bases, leaving 11 bases between the germline ends. The CDR3 region is CASRGGRDTEAFF. Written as DNA, the CDR3 is TGTGCCAGCAGGGGGGGCCGGGACACTGAAGCTTTCTTT.

This clonotype was counted at least ten times. V usage is TRBV7-9 and J usage is TRBJ1-1; D remains ambiguous. The V gene's germline CDR1 is SEHNR and CDR2 FQNEAQ (reference sequence). Trimming removed 1 base at V and 3 bases at J, with 12 bases between. This CDR3 contains 15 residues. The DNA for the CDR3 is TGTGCCAGCAGCTTAGAGGTGGTCTCTTACACTGAAGCTTTCTTT. Protein: CASSLEVVSYTEAFF.

This clonotype was seen at least ten times. The V call is TRBV7-3, the J call TRBJ2-1; possibly TRBD2 for D (5 bases). CDR3 length: 13 residues. Germline values: CDR1 SGHTA, CDR2 FQGTGA. Trimming took 0 bases from V and 9 from J, leaving 9 bases between them. The CDR3 spells CASSLTTRTEQFF. The DNA of the CDR3 is TGTGCCAGCAGCTTAACCACTAGAACTGAGCAGTTCTTC.

This clonotype was observed many times. CDR3 protein: CASSRDQGDEQFF. CDR3 in DNA: TGTGCCAGCAGTCGCGATCAGGGAGATGAGCAGTTCTTC. The chain carries TRBV7-6 and TRBJ2-1; either TRBD1 or TRBD2 may fit D (5 bases each). The CDR3 totals 13 residues. Germline loops: CDR1 SGHVS, CDR2 FNYEAQ. The V and J ends lost 6 bases and 8 bases respectively, with 14 bases between them. Together with reference TRBV7-6 and TRBJ2-1, the CDR3 gives the full variable domain: GAGVSQSPRYKVTKRGQDVALRCDPISGHVSLYWYRQALGQGPEFLTYFNYEAQQDKSGLPNDRFSAERPEGSISTLTIQRTEQRDSAMYRCASSRDQGDEQFFGPGTRLTVL.

This clonotype was seen at least ten times. V usage is TRBV7-9 and J usage is TRBJ2-3; D uncertain. The CDR3 has 16 residues. Germline lookup yields CDR1 SEHNR and CDR2 FQNEAQ (reference sequence). Trimming removed 7 bases at V and 2 bases at J, with 19 bases between. As DNA, the CDR3 is TGTGCCAGCATCCCGAGAGGCTCGGTTAACACAGATACGCAGTATTTT. It translates to CASIPRGSVNTDTQYF.

This clonotype was seen repeatedly, ten times or more. The CDR3 sequence: CASRPDDRSVSPLHF. The CDR3 DNA reads TGTGCCAGCAGACCTGACGACAGGAGTGTTTCACCCCTCCACTTT. This chain links TRBV6-6 with TRBJ1-6; D is perhaps TRBD1 (6 bases). CDR3 size: 15 residues. Per the germline V gene, CDR1 is MNHNY and CDR2 is SVGAGI (reference sequence). Trimming removed 6 bases at V and 9 bases at J, with 18 bases between.

The chain is built from TRBV9 and TRBJ1-2; 8 bases line up with TRBD1. With 4 bases clipped from V and 7 bases from J, the junction kept 6 bases outside the gene matches. The CDR3 totals 13 residues. Per the germline V gene, CDR1 is SGDLS and CDR2 is YYNGEE. CDR3 sequence reads: CASSSQGAVGYTF. The CDR3 DNA reads as TGTGCCAGCAGCTCCCAGGGGGCGGTTGGCTACACCTTC.

In this sample, this clonotype turned up many times. The chain joins TRBV12-3 or TRBV12-4 to TRBJ2-7; 7 bases line up with TRBD2. The CDR3 has 16 residues. With 4 bases clipped from V and 1 base from J, the junction kept 10 bases outside the gene matches. The CDR3 sequence: CASSSSLWRESYEQYF. In DNA, the CDR3 is TGTGCCAGCAGTTCTTCCCTTTGGCGGGAGTCCTACGAGCAGTACTTC.

This clonotype was counted ten times or more. V gene TRBV5-1 combines with J gene TRBJ2-1, with 8 bases matching TRBD2. The CDR3 totals 14 residues. V lost 0 bases and J lost 8; bases outside the gene matches: 4. Germline CDR1 and CDR2: SGHRS and YFSETQ. CDR3 nucleotides: TGCGCCAGCAGCTTGGCAGCGGGAGTCTATGAGCAGTTCTTC. The encoded protein is CASSLAAGVYEQFF.

The CDR3 loop is CASSLTQGLGEETQYF. In nucleotides, the CDR3 is TGTGCCAGCAGCCTAACCCAAGGACTGGGGGAAGAGACCCAGTACTTC. The chain employs TRBV3-1 and TRBJ2-5; D possibly matches TRBD1 or TRBD2 (5 bases each). Trimming shortened V by 4 bases and J by 3 bases, and 18 bases separated the two germline ends. The germline CDR1 and CDR2 sequences are LGHDT and YNNKEL (reference sequence). The CDR3 runs 16 residues.